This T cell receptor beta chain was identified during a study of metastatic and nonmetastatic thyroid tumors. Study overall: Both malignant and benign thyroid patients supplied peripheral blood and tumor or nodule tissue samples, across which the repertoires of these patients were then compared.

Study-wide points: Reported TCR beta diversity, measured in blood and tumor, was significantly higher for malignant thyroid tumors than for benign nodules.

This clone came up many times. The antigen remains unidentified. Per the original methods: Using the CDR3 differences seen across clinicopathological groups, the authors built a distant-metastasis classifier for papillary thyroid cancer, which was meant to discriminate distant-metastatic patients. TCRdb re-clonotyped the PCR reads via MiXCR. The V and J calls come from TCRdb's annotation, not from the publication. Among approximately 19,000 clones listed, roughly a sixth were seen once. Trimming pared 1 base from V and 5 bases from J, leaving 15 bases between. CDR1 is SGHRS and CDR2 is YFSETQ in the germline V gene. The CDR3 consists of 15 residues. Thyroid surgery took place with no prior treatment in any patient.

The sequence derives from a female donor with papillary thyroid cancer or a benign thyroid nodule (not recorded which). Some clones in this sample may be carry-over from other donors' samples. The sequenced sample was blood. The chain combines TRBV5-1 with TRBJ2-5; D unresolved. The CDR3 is CASSLSPEIRETQYF. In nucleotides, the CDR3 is TGCGCCAGCAGCTTGAGTCCTGAGATCAGGGAGACCCAGTACTTC.